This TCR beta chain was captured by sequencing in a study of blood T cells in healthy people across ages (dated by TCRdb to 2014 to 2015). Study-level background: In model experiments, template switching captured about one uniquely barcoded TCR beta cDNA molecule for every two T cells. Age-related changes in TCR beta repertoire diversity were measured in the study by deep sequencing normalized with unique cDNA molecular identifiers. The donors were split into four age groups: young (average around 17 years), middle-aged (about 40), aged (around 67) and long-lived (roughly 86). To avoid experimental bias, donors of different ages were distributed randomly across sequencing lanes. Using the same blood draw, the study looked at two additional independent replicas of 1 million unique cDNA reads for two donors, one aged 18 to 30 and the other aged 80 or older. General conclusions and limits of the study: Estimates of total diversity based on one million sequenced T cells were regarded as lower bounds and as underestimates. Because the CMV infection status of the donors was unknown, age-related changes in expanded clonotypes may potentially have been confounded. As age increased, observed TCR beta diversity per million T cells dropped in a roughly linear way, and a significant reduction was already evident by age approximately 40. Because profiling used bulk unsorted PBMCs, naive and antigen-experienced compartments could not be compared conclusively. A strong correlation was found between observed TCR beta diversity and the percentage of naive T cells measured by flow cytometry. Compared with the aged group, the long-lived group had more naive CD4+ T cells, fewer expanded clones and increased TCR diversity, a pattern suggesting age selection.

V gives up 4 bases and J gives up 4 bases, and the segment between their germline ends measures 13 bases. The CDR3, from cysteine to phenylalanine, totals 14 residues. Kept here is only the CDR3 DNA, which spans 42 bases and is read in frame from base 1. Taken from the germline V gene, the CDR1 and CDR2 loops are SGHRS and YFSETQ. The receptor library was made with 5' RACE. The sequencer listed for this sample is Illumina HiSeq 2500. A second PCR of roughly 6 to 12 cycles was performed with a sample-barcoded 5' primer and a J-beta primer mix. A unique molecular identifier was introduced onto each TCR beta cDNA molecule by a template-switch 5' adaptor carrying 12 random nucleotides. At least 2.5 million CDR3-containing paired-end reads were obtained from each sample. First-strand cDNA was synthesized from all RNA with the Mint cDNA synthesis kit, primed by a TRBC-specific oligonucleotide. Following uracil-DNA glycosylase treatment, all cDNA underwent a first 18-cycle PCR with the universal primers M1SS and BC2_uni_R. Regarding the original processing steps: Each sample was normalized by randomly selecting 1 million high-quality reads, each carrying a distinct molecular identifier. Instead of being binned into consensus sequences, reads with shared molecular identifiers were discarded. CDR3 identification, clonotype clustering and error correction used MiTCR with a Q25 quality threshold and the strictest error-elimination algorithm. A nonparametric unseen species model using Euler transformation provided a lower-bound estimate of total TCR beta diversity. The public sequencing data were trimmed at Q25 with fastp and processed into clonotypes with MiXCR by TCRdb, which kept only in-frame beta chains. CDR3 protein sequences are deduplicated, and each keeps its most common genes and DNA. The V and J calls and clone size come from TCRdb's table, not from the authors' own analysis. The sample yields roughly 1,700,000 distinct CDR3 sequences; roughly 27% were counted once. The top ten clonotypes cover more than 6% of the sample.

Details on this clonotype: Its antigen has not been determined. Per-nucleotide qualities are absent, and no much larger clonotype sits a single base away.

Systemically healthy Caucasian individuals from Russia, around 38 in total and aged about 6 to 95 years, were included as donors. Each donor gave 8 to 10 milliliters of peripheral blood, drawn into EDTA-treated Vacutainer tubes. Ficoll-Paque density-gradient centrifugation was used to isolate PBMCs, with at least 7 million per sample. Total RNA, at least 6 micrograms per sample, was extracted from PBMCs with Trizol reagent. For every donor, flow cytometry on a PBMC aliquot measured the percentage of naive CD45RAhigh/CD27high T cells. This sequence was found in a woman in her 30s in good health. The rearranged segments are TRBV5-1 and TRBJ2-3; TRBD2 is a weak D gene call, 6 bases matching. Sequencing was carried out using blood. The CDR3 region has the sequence CASSPGLSSDTQYF. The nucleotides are TGCGCCAGCAGCCCGGGACTTTCCTCAGATACGCAGTATTTT.